This T cell receptor beta chain was retrieved from a study of T cells in localized non-small cell lung cancer. Notes on the study in general: Median detection of top 100 tumor clones in adjacent lung was 57 clones. Uninvolved neighboring lung showed the greatest T cell clonality, exceeding tumor. Higher T cell density in the blood was associated with longer overall survival, whereas higher adjacent-lung clonality associated with shorter survival.

Turning to this clone: Its antigen is unknown.

Clones were sequenced by immunoSEQ multiplex PCR, and TCRdb holds only the in-frame ones, with some missing. The table records about 33,000 clones, 85% to 95% of them present only once. CDR1 MDHEN and CDR2 SYDVKM come from the germline V gene. The CDR3 totals 13 residues. V lost 10 bases and J lost 3; bases outside the gene matches: 5. This TCR was sampled from a female donor over 55 with stage I lung adenocarcinoma. The chain carries TRBV28 and TRBJ2-3, with 9 bases fitting TRBD1. The sample here was peripheral blood, taken before any cancer treatment. CDR3 sequence (DNA): TGTGCCACCGGGACAGGGAATACAGATACGCAGTATTTT. As protein: CATGTGNTDTQYF.